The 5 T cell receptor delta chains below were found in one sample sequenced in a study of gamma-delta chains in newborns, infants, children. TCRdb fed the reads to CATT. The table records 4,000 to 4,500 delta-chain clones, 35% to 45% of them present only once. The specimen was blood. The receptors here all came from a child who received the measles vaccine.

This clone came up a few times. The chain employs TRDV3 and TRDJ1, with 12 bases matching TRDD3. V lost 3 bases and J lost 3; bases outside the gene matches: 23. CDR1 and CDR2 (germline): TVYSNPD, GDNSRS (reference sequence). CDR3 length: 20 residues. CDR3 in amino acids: CALPGPSLGGLGDTADKLIF. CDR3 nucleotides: TGTGCCTTACCAGGGCCTTCCCTAGGGGGTCTGGGGGATACGGCCGATAAACTCATCTTT.

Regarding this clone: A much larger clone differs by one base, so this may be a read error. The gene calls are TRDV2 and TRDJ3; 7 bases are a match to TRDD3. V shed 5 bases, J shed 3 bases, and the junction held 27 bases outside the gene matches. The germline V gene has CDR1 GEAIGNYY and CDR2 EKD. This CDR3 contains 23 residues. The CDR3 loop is CACAQSLARGWGVLDWDTRQMFF. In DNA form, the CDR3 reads TGTGCCTGTGCACAGAGTCTAGCGCGCGGCTGGGGGGTACTGGACTGGGACACCCGACAGATGTTTTTC.

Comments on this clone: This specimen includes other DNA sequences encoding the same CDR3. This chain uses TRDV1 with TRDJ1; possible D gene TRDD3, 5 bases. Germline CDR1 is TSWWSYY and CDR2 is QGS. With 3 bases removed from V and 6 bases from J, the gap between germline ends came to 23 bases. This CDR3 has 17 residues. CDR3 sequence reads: CALGDTYVRGAHYKLIF. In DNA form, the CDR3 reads TGTGCTCTTGGGGACACTTATGTGCGGGGGGCCCATTATAAACTCATCTTT.

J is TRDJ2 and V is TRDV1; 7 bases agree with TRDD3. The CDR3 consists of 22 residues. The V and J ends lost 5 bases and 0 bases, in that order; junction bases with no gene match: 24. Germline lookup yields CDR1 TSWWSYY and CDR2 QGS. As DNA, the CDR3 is TGTGCTCTTGGGACCCCCTCCCTATCCCTGGGGGGTCCCCTGACTTTGACAGCACAACTCTTCTTT. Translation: CALGTPSLSLGGPLTLTAQLFF.

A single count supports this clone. CDR3 nucleotide sequence: TGTGCTCTTGGGGTTACTCACTTAAAGGCCTTCAAAGAGACGATTCTACTGGGGGATACAGGGGTACACACCGATAAACTCATCTTT. Its translation: CALGVTHLKAFKETILLGDTGVHTDKLIF. The chain carries TRDV1 and TRDJ1; 12 bases are a match to TRDD3. The V gene end was trimmed by 4 bases and the J gene end by 0 bases; junction bases not matched to a gene: 42. The germline CDR1 and CDR2 sequences are TSWWSYY and QGS. The CDR3 has 29 amino acids.